This T cell receptor beta chain was documented in a study of cytomegalovirus exposure and HLA in healthy donors. Study-level findings and limits: Later analysis found that TCR beta chains associated with HLA were more clonally expanded than other, equally common chains.

Amplification used 60 Vbeta primers and 13 Jbeta primers. Only in-frame clones appear in the TCRdb table, and some are missing; sequencing was by immunoSEQ multiplex PCR. The table has 150,000 to 180,000 clones, roughly 74% seen once. There are 17 residues in the CDR3. Germline loops: CDR1 SNHLY, CDR2 FYNNEI. V shed 6 bases and J shed 0 bases, with 18 bases lying between them. As regards this clone: Its antigen is undetermined.

The chain recombines TRBV2 with TRBJ1-3; D remains ambiguous. The clonotype originates from a man between 18 and 35 years old in good health and CMV-seronegative. The specimen was PBMCs. In DNA form, the CDR3 reads TGTGCCAGCAGGTATAGCTTGGAGGGCGCCTCTGGAAACACCATATATTTT. Protein sequence: CASRYSLEGASGNTIYF.